Each of the 23 T cell receptor beta chains below was sequenced from the same sample in a study of Ad26.COV2.S vaccination and SARS-CoV-2 variants. The treatment is: around 19 received Ad26.COV2.S at low or high dose, single or two shots; roughly five received placebo; per-sample allocation not given. Sample collection was performed on day 63 after the first vaccine or placebo injection. TCRdb keeps only in-frame clones here, not all; method: immunoSEQ multiplex PCR. The data contain roughly 400,000 clones, 92% of them singletons. The material sequenced was peripheral blood, taken in a trial of Ad26.COV2.S vaccine versus placebo. These receptors were taken from a person aged 18-65 years who received the Ad26.COV2.S COVID-19 vaccine or a placebo.

CDR3 sequence (DNA): TGCGCCAGCAGCCAGGACAGGAGTAACTATGGCTACACCTTC. It encodes CASSQDRSNYGYTF. This chain joins TRBV4-1 and TRBJ1-2; 7 bases fit TRBD1. Germline-derived CDR1 and CDR2 are MGHRA and YSYEKL. V shed 3 bases and J 1 base; nucleotides not matched to a gene: 2. This CDR3 comprises 14 residues.

The chain combines TRBV18 with TRBJ2-6, with D unresolved. The CDR3 length is 17 residues. CDR1 KGHSH and CDR2 LQKENI come from the germline V gene. V lost 3 bases to trimming and J lost 2 bases, with 14 bases between them. CDR3 coding DNA: TGTGCCAGCTCACCGTTAGGTCCCAGCCCTGGGGCCAACGTCCTGACTTTC. It codes for CASSPLGPSPGANVLTF.

The rearrangement joins TRBV12-5 to TRBJ2-1; TRBD1 matches at 7 bases. With V trimmed by 7 bases and J by 8 bases, 20 bases remained unmatched. The length of the CDR3 is 17 residues. Germline values: CDR1 LGHNT, CDR2 FRNRAP. In nucleotides, the CDR3 is TGTGCTAGTGTCACCTGGGACAGACAGATCCGGGGAGATGAGCAGTTCTTC. Its protein is CASVTWDRQIRGDEQFF.

The chain links TRBV7-2 to TRBJ2-3; tentatively, D is TRBD1 (6 bases). Trimming left V 1 base short and J 4 bases short, with 9 bases between. The CDR3 runs to 14 residues. Germline CDR1 and CDR2: SGHTA and FQGNSA. CDR3 coding DNA: TGTGCCAGCAGCTTAGACAGGGTCCCAGATACGCAGTATTTT. As protein: CASSLDRVPDTQYF.

The chain links TRBV4-3 to TRBJ2-2; the D gene is possibly TRBD1 (6 bases). This CDR3 spans 17 amino acids. The V and J ends lost 0 bases and 4 bases respectively, with 15 bases between them. Germline CDR1 LGHNA, CDR2 YSLEER. The CDR3 loop reads CASSQEIGTIPTGELFF. CDR3 bases: TGCGCCAGCAGCCAAGAAATCGGGACAATTCCCACCGGGGAGCTGTTTTTT.

This clone occurred once. CDR3 amino acids: CASSPGGSVYNEQFF. CDR3 bases: TGTGCCAGCAGCCCAGGGGGGTCAGTATACAATGAGCAGTTCTTC. The chain couples TRBV6-5 to TRBJ2-1; D is perhaps TRBD1 (7 bases). The length of the CDR3 is 15 residues. V gave up 6 bases and J gave up 4 bases, with 16 bases separating them. Germline assignment: CDR1 MNHEY and CDR2 SVGAGI.

This chain links TRBV5-1 with TRBJ2-2; possibly TRBD1 or TRBD2 for D (6 bases each). The germline CDR1 and CDR2 sequences are SGHRS and YFSETQ. The CDR3 has 14 residues. The V end lost 3 bases, the J end lost 3 bases, and 9 bases lay between the germline ends. The CDR3 region is CASSWGADTGELFF. CDR3 DNA: TGCGCCAGCAGCTGGGGGGCCGACACCGGGGAGCTGTTTTTT.

The rearrangement uses TRBV7-2 and TRBJ2-7, with 9 bases aligning to TRBD1. CDR1 and CDR2 (germline): SGHTA, FQGNSA. With 3 bases clipped from V and 1 base from J, the junction kept 1 base outside the gene matches. The length of the CDR3 is 14 residues. The DNA for the CDR3 is TGTGCCAGCAGCTTCGGACAGGGGTCCTACGAGCAGTACTTC. It codes for CASSFGQGSYEQYF.

The rearrangement links TRBV10-1 to TRBJ2-1; the D gene is possibly TRBD2 (6 bases). The V end lost 0 bases, the J end lost 12 bases, and 12 bases lay between the germline ends. CDR1 and CDR2 from the germline V gene are WNHNN and SYGVQD (reference sequence). CDR3 size: 13 residues. CDR3 nucleotide sequence: TGCGCCAGCAGTGAGTCCCGGGACTCAGGGCAGTTCTTC. Protein product: CASSESRDSGQFF.

The V gene is TRBV4-1, the J gene TRBJ1-2; 11 positions match TRBD1. CDR1 MGHRA and CDR2 YSYEKL come from the germline V gene. CDR3 length: 17 residues. With 1 base clipped from V and 4 bases from J, the junction kept 8 bases outside the gene matches. The CDR3 loop is CASSQGPDRGHIYGYTF. The CDR3, as DNA: TGCGCCAGCAGCCAAGGACCGGACAGGGGGCATATCTATGGCTACACCTTC.

As regards this clone: Mismatch with germline at one junction end may stem from a read error. V and J are TRBV28 and TRBJ2-7, with D perhaps matching TRBD1 (5 bases). Germline CDR1 reads MDHEN; CDR2 reads SYDVKM. This CDR3 has 15 residues. For the CDR3, the DNA is TGTGCCAGCAGTTTAGGGCTGGCCACAGGAACCATTCCCCACTTC. Translation: CASSLGLATGTIPHF.

The chain joins TRBV9 to TRBJ2-1; D ambiguous. Trimming removed 4 bases at V and 5 bases at J, with 10 bases between. CDR3 length equals 13 residues. Germline V CDR1 and CDR2: SGDLS, YYNGEE. In DNA form, the CDR3 reads TGTGCCAGCAGCCCCCCGGCCGACAATGAGCAGTTCTTC. This sequence encodes CASSPPADNEQFF.

The genes are TRBV3-1 (or the pseudogene TRBV3-2) and TRBJ2-2; 11 nucleotides agree with TRBD1. The CDR3 is 15 residues long. V gave up 4 bases and J gave up 5 bases; unmatched junction bases: 3. Germline V gene sequence: CDR1 LGHDT, CDR2 YNNKEL (reference sequence). The CDR3 region has the DNA TGTGCCAGCAGCCCGCGGGACAGGGGGACCGGGGAGCTGTTTTTT. Residues: CASSPRDRGTGELFF.

The rearrangement joins TRBV7-2 to TRBJ1-3; D gene uncertain. The germline gives CDR1 SGHTA, CDR2 FQGNSA. The V end was cut by 0 bases, the J end by 0 bases, with 9 bases between. The CDR3 has 16 residues. CDR3 DNA: TGTGCCAGCAGCTTAGCGACCAGGATCTCTGGAAACACCATATATTTT. Translated, it gives CASSLATRISGNTIYF.

This clone was counted between two and nine times. The genes are TRBV30 and TRBJ1-1; D call uncertain. This CDR3 is built from 14 residues. The V end was cut by 0 bases, the J end by 0 bases, with 8 bases between. Germline V gives CDR1 GTSNPN, CDR2 SVGIG (reference sequence). The CDR3 DNA follows: TGTGCCTGGAGTGTAGGCAGAATGAACACTGAAGCTTTCTTT. This translates into CAWSVGRMNTEAFF.

This clone was observed a single time. The gene calls are TRBV5-4 and TRBJ2-7; a weak D match, TRBD2 (6 bases). This CDR3 spans 14 amino acids. Germline V lookup: CDR1 SGHNT, CDR2 YYREEE (reference sequence). Between the trimmed V and J ends, which lost 3 bases and 1 base, there was a span of 11 bases. The CDR3 protein is CASSYSSGSYEQYF. For the CDR3, the DNA is TGTGCCAGCAGCTATAGTAGCGGTTCCTACGAGCAGTACTTC.

This sequence joins TRBV18 and TRBJ2-5; D not resolved. The V gene lost 1 base and the J gene lost 1 base, with 10 bases spanning the gap. CDR3 length: 15 residues. Germline CDR1 is KGHSH and CDR2 is LQKENI. The CDR3 nucleotides read TGTGCCAGCTCACCACTGCAGGTAGCCCAAGAGACCCAGTACTTC. It encodes CASSPLQVAQETQYF.

The chain combines TRBV21-1 with TRBJ2-3; TRBD2, the table's D call, lacks a check against the DNA. TRBV21-1 is deemed a pseudogene. The CDR3 sequence is 13 residues long. CDR3 nucleotide sequence: TGTGCCAGGGGGACTAGTCGACAAGATACGCAGTATTTT. Translating gives CARGTSRQDTQYF.

This clone was seen once. This chain uses TRBV27 with TRBJ2-7; D possibly matches TRBD1 or TRBD2 (5 bases each). CDR1 and CDR2 from the germline V gene are MNHEY and SMNVEV (reference sequence). The CDR3 is 15 amino acids. Trimming removed 5 bases from V and 6 bases from J, with 20 bases in between. CDR3 loop: CASSPILGVGREQYF. The CDR3 DNA sequence: TGTGCCAGCAGTCCCATATTGGGAGTGGGGCGCGAGCAGTACTTC.

The V call is TRBV28, the J call TRBJ1-5, with D maybe TRBD1 (5 bases). Germline CDR1 reads MDHEN; CDR2 reads SYDVKM. The V end lost 5 bases, the J end lost 2 bases, and 22 bases lay between the germline ends. The CDR3 has 18 amino acids. The CDR3 coding sequence is TGTGCCAGCAGTATGCGGTTTGGGACCGACGGGCGCAATCAGCCCCAGCATTTT. This codes for CASSMRFGTDGRNQPQHF. Filled out from reference TRBV28 and TRBJ1-5, the complete variable domain reads DVKVTQSSRYLVKRTGEKVFLECVQDMDHENMFWYRQDPGLGLRLIYFSYDVKMKEKGDIPEGYSVSREKKERFSLILESASTNQTSMYLCASSMRFGTDGRNQPQHFGDGTRLSIL.

V is TRBV30 and J is TRBJ2-2; 8 bases fit TRBD2. With V trimmed by 0 bases and J by 4 bases, 4 bases remained unmatched. The CDR3 runs to 15 residues. Germline CDR1 is GTSNPN and CDR2 is SVGIG (reference sequence). In DNA form, the CDR3 reads TGTGCCTGGAGTGTCGGACTAGCCGGCACCGGGGAGCTGTTTTTT. Its protein is CAWSVGLAGTGELFF.

The gene calls are TRBV6-2 or TRBV6-3 and TRBJ1-2; no firm D call. CDR3 size: 15 residues. Germline V lookup: CDR1 MNHEY, CDR2 SVGEGT. The V and J ends lost 1 base and 3 bases respectively, with 12 bases between them. CDR3 DNA: TGTGCCAGCAGTTACTGGTCGGCAACTGACTATGGCTACACCTTC. This translates into CASSYWSATDYGYTF.

The chain links TRBV30 to TRBJ1-2, with D tentatively TRBD1 (5 bases). Trimming left V 0 bases short and J 8 bases short, with 16 bases between. CDR1 GTSNPN and CDR2 SVGIG come from the germline V gene (reference sequence). The CDR3 totals 14 residues. This chain's CDR3 is CAWSVLEGAGGYTF. Here the CDR3 DNA reads TGTGCCTGGAGTGTACTGGAGGGCGCAGGGGGCTACACCTTC.